These 21 T cell receptor beta chains originate from one sample sequenced in a study of blood T cell repertoires in COVID-19. Clones were read by immunoSEQ multiplex PCR, and TCRdb kept only the in-frame ones, dropping some. In the table there are some 96,000 clones, 65% to 90% of which are singletons. The specimen was peripheral blood. All receptors derive from an elderly man with acute or convalescent COVID-19.

This chain uses TRBV11-1 with TRBJ2-7; 9 bases agree with TRBD1. The germline gives CDR1 SGHAT, CDR2 FQDESV (reference sequence). With V trimmed by 2 bases and J by 5 bases, 7 bases remained unmatched. The CDR3 loop spans 15 amino acids. As DNA, the CDR3 is TGTGCCAGCAGCTTAAGCAACAGGGGGCTGGACGAGCAGTACTTC. Amino acids: CASSLSNRGLDEQYF.

The chain combines TRBV19 with TRBJ1-1; a weak D match, TRBD1 (6 bases). The CDR3 has 14 amino acids. Germline V gives CDR1 LNHDA, CDR2 SQIVND (reference sequence). The V and J ends lost 3 bases and 0 bases respectively, with 8 bases between them. CDR3 sequence reads: CASSIGTLNTEAFF. The CDR3 region has the DNA TGTGCCAGTAGTATCGGGACACTGAACACTGAAGCTTTCTTT. Looking up the rest from reference TRBV19 and TRBJ1-1 gives the full variable domain: DGGITQSPKYLFRKEGQNVTLSCEQNLNHDAMYWYRQDPGQGLRLIYYSQIVNDFQKGDIAEGYSVSREKKESFPLTVTSAQKNPTAFYLCASSIGTLNTEAFFGQGTRLTVV.

This clone was seen a single time. V gene TRBV5-4 combines with J gene TRBJ2-7; D gene unclear. This CDR3 is 15 amino acids long. Per the germline V gene, CDR1 is SGHNT and CDR2 is YYREEE (reference sequence). V lost 1 base to trimming and J lost 3 bases, with 14 bases between them. The CDR3 region has the DNA TGTGCCAGCAGCTTGTCAGGTCAAGGATTCTACGAGCAGTACTTC. Translating it yields CASSLSGQGFYEQYF.

DNA for the CDR3: TGTGCCAGCAGCACTACCGGGACTAGCGGGAGTGGGTTATACAATGAGCAGTTCTTC. Protein: CASSTTGTSGSGLYNEQFF. The rearrangement uses TRBV7-2 and TRBJ2-1; 14 positions match TRBD2. Germline V lookup: CDR1 SGHTA, CDR2 FQGNSA. The CDR3 loop spans 19 amino acids. V dropped 5 bases and J dropped 4; count of bases not matched to a gene: 13. The full variable domain, its missing parts supplied by reference TRBV7-2 and TRBJ2-1, is GAGVSQSPSNKVTEKGKDVELRCDPISGHTALYWYRQSLGQGLEFLIYFQGNSAPDKSGLPSDRFSAERTGGSVSTLTIQRTQQEDSAVYLCASSTTGTSGSGLYNEQFFGPGTRLTVL.

The V gene is TRBV7-2, the J gene TRBJ2-7; D unresolved. Trimming stripped 1 base from V and 0 bases from J, with 7 bases between. This CDR3 contains 14 residues. Germline V lookup: CDR1 SGHTA, CDR2 FQGNSA. The CDR3, as DNA: TGTGCCAGCAGCTTAGGGGCAGCCTCCTACGAGCAGTACTTC. Translated, it gives CASSLGAASYEQYF.

This chain uses TRBV7-8 with TRBJ2-7, with TRBD1 matching 11 bases. V dropped 5 bases and J dropped 4; count of bases not matched to a gene: 10. From germline, CDR1 is SGHVS and CDR2 FQNEAQ. CDR3 length: 16 residues. The CDR3 sequence: CASSRGQGVFGYEQYF. CDR3 nucleotides: TGTGCCAGCAGCAGGGGACAGGGGGTATTCGGGTACGAGCAGTACTTC.

CDR3 in DNA: TGTGCCAGCAGCTCTCACAGGGGTGCTAATGAAAAACTGTTTTTT. Translation: CASSSHRGANEKLFF. The chain employs TRBV7-6 and TRBJ1-4; the match to TRBD1 covers 7 bases. The CDR3 runs 15 residues. Germline trimming cut 4 bases from V and 3 bases from J; bases unmatched to any gene: 5. Germline V gene sequence: CDR1 SGHVS, CDR2 FNYEAQ.

This chain uses TRBV5-8 with TRBJ2-1, with D possibly TRBD1 on 5 matching bases. The V gene's germline CDR1 is SGHTS and CDR2 YDEGEE. The CDR3 loop spans 13 amino acids. Trimming took off 7 bases at V and 4 bases at J, with 12 bases between the two ends. CDR3 bases: TGTGCCAGCCCCAGGGCAGGATACAATGAGCAGTTCTTC. This encodes CASPRAGYNEQFF.

This chain joins TRBV3-1 (or the pseudogene TRBV3-2) and TRBJ1-1, with D perhaps TRBD1 (5 bases). The CDR3 is made up of 14 amino acids. V was shortened by 1 base and J by 5 bases, with 11 bases between the two germline ends. The germline V gene has CDR1 LGHDT and CDR2 YNNKEL (reference sequence). CDR3 sequence: CASSQVLRGTEAFF. Written as DNA, the CDR3 is TGTGCCAGCAGCCAAGTCCTGCGGGGGACTGAAGCTTTCTTT.

The J gene is TRBJ1-4, the V gene TRBV28; 8 nucleotides match TRBD1. Germline CDR1 and CDR2: MDHEN and SYDVKM. V lost 10 bases to trimming and J lost 6 bases; unmatched junction nucleotides: 4. The CDR3 is made up of 12 amino acids. The DNA for the CDR3 is TGTGCCACCAGGACAGGGTATGAAAAACTGTTTTTT. Protein product: CATRTGYEKLFF.

The chain uses TRBV9 and TRBJ2-5, with D uncertain. With 2 bases removed from V and 3 bases from J, the gap between germline ends came to 11 bases. Germline V gene data show CDR1 as SGDLS and CDR2 as YYNGEE. The CDR3 is made up of 14 amino acids. The CDR3 bases are TGTGCCAGCAGCGTCGGCACAGCTGAAGAGACCCAGTACTTC. Protein product: CASSVGTAEETQYF.

This sequence joins TRBV7-6 and TRBJ2-3; D may be TRBD2 (5 bases). V lost 3 bases to trimming and J lost 2 bases, with 12 bases between them. Germline V gene lookup returns CDR1 SGHVS and CDR2 FNYEAQ. The CDR3 is 15 residues long. Here the CDR3 reads CASSFSGRDTDTQYF. CDR3 nucleotide sequence: TGTGCCAGCAGCTTTTCTGGACGGGACACAGATACGCAGTATTTT.

The chain links TRBV5-5 to TRBJ1-2, with a weak D call TRBD1 (6 bases). The CDR3 extends over 15 amino acids. Germline values: CDR1 SGHKS, CDR2 YYEKEE (reference sequence). V was clipped by 2 bases and J by 8 bases, with 19 bases between them. CDR3 coding DNA: TGTGCCAGCAGCTTTTCCAGGGACAACGCTAGGGGCTACACCTTC. This sequence encodes CASSFSRDNARGYTF. Together with reference TRBV5-5 and TRBJ1-2, the CDR3 gives the full variable domain: DAGVTQSPTHLIKTRGQQVTLRCSPISGHKSVSWYQQVLGQGPQFIFQYYEKEERGRGNFPDRFSARQFPNYSSELNVNALLLGDSALYLCASSFSRDNARGYTFGSGTRLTVV.

The chain links TRBV5-8 to TRBJ2-3, with TRBD2 matching 7 bases. Germline CDR1 and CDR2: SGHTS and YDEGEE. CDR3 length: 19 residues. Trimming took 2 bases from V and 0 from J; bases not matched to a gene: 15. This CDR3 reads CASSLPAGSPQSSTDTQYF. As DNA, the CDR3 is TGTGCCAGCAGCTTACCAGCGGGGAGCCCTCAGTCTAGCACAGATACGCAGTATTTT.

The V and J genes are TRBV19 and TRBJ1-2, with TRBD1 matching over 7 bases. CDR3 length: 12 residues. Trimming took 1 base from V and 8 from J; bases not matched to a gene: 1. Per germline, CDR1 LNHDA and CDR2 SQIVND (reference sequence). The CDR3 DNA sequence: TGTGCCAGTAGTATAGCAGGGGGAGGCTACACCTTC. Protein product: CASSIAGGGYTF.

V is TRBV5-1 and J is TRBJ1-1, with D maybe TRBD1 (5 bases). The CDR3 is made up of 14 amino acids. The V end was cut by 3 bases, the J end by 4 bases, with 13 bases between. Germline loops: CDR1 SGHRS, CDR2 YFSETQ. CDR3 protein: CASSSGSGGTEAFF. CDR3 bases: TGCGCCAGCAGCTCGGGCTCGGGGGGCACTGAAGCTTTCTTT.

The chain combines TRBV5-5 with TRBJ1-1; no reliable D call. Trimming removed 4 bases from V and 0 bases from J, with 7 bases in between. The germline V gene encodes CDR1 SGHKS and CDR2 YYEKEE (reference sequence). The CDR3 extends over 13 amino acids. CDR3 sequence (DNA): TGTGCCAGCAGCCCAATAGTGAACACTGAAGCTTTCTTT. This codes for CASSPIVNTEAFF.

The gene calls are TRBV11-2 and TRBJ1-1; weak D call: TRBD1 (5 bases). V was cut by 6 bases and J by 1 base, with 15 bases left in between. This CDR3 comprises 15 residues. Germline values: CDR1 SGHAT, CDR2 FQNNGV. The CDR3 DNA sequence: TGTGCCAGCAGAGTACAAGGAGGGGCGAACACTGAAGCTTTCTTT. Amino acids: CASRVQGGANTEAFF.

This chain links TRBV5-1 with TRBJ1-1; the D is unclear. V was pared by 7 bases and J by 8 bases, with 21 bases between. The CDR3 loop spans 14 amino acids. Germline CDR1 is SGHRS and CDR2 is YFSETQ. The DNA of the CDR3 is TGCGCCAGCGGAGCTGTCGGGATGAGGAGGGAAGCTTTCTTT. Amino acid sequence: CASGAVGMRREAFF.

For the CDR3, the DNA is TGTGCCAGCAGCTTAGGCTTCCGGACTAAATCATCACCCCTCCACTTT. Translated: CASSLGFRTKSSPLHF. The chain is built from TRBV7-2 and TRBJ1-6, with unresolved D. The CDR3 has 16 amino acids. Trimming removed 1 base from V and 10 bases from J, with 17 bases in between. Germline CDR1 is SGHTA and CDR2 is FQGNSA.

This clone turned up a few times. CDR3 in amino acids: CSASVGQHNSPLHF. In DNA form, the CDR3 reads TGCAGTGCTAGTGTTGGGCAGCATAATTCACCCCTCCACTTT. The V gene is TRBV20-1, the J gene TRBJ1-6, with unresolved D. This CDR3 contains 14 residues. Trimming stripped 3 bases from V and 5 bases from J, with 11 bases between. Germline CDR1 DFQATT, CDR2 SNEGSKA (reference sequence).